The T cell receptor (beta chain) described here comes from a study of regulatory dendritic cells for organ transplantation. On the study more broadly: Monocytes received vitamin D3 on days 0 and 4, IL-10 on day 4.

For this clone: What it binds is not known.

Trimming removed 0 bases from V and 5 bases from J; junction bases left unmatched: 7. The germline CDR1 and CDR2 sequences are SGHVS and FQNEAQ. There are 17 residues in the CDR3. Allogeneic regulatory or mature dendritic cells were co-cultured for 5 days with CFSE-labeled sorted T cells at 1:10. Produced via immunoSEQ multiplex PCR; TCRdb's table is partial and in-frame only. The table includes some 13,000 clones, 60% to 80% detected once. The receptor's source is a human donor in good health. The rearrangement joins TRBV7-8 to TRBJ2-1, with 10 bases aligning to TRBD2. The specimen sequenced was naive CD8+ T cells from blood cultured with regulatory dendritic cells. The subset was: CD45RA+ naive T cells. The CDR3 loop reads CASSLASGGPPHNEQFF. CDR3 nucleotide sequence: TGTGCCAGCAGCTTAGCTAGCGGGGGGCCACCCCACAATGAGCAGTTCTTC.